This TCR beta chain was captured by sequencing in a study of T cells expressing NK-cell markers. The overall study: HCMV seropositivity characterized seven of the eight sequenced donors, and seronegativity one. Whole-study findings and limits: Several donors showed dominant NKG2C+ clonotypes comprising roughly 1.0-7.0% of their CD8+ T cells.

This CDR3 is 16 amino acids long. Worth noting for this clonotype: What it recognizes is unknown.

cDNA encoding TCR beta was synthesized via 5'RACE template switching incorporating UMIs. After re-calling the 5' RACE reads, TCRdb lists one entry per CDR3 protein, DNA absent. The sample is made up of around 180,000 distinct CDR3 sequences, and the top ten hold about 19% of it. The receptor comes from a man aged 18-69 years in good health. The chain couples TRBV12-3 or TRBV12-4 to TRBJ2-7; TCRdb's D gene call, TRBD1, goes unchecked for lack of DNA. Sequenced: blood T cells: a sorted CD56 or NKG2C T cell subset, CD4+ or CD8+ T cells, or bulk PBMC T cells (not recorded which). The CDR3 reads CASSLGSGAVSYEQYF.